A single sample is the source of the 26 T cell receptor beta chains below, sequenced in a study of blood T cell repertoires in COVID-19. Profiled with immunoSEQ multiplex PCR; TCRdb holds only in-frame clones, not every one. The sample has roughly 100,000 clones, around nine tenths seen once. The sample consisted of peripheral blood. The receptors were gathered from a man in his fifties or sixties in a cohort sampled during active COVID-19.

The chain employs TRBV19 and TRBJ1-4; 7 nucleotides line up with TRBD1. Per the germline V gene, CDR1 is LNHDA and CDR2 is SQIVND (reference sequence). This CDR3 has 14 amino acids. V shed 3 bases, J shed 6 bases, and the junction held 4 bases outside the gene matches. CDR3 DNA sequence: TGTGCCAGTAGTATCTGGCAGGGGGATGAAAAACTGTTTTTT. Protein product: CASSIWQGDEKLFF.

V gene TRBV12-3 or TRBV12-4 combines with J gene TRBJ2-3; no clear D. Trimming stripped 2 bases from V and 5 bases from J, with 5 bases between. The CDR3 runs 12 residues. CDR3 sequence (DNA): TGTGCCAGCAGTTTATTCGGAGATACGCAGTATTTT. This gives the protein CASSLFGDTQYF.

On this clone: This specimen includes other DNA sequences encoding the same CDR3. The chain links TRBV2 to TRBJ2-5, with TRBD2 as a possible D gene (5 bases). The CDR3 is made up of 11 amino acids. Germline CDR1 reads SNHLY; CDR2 reads FYNNEI. V dropped 6 bases and J dropped 4 bases, with 6 bases sitting between them. The CDR3 loop is CASSRGETQYF. Here the CDR3 DNA reads TGTGCCAGCAGCCGGGGAGAGACCCAGTACTTC.

J is TRBJ1-2 and V is TRBV5-4; TRBD1 aligns across 7 bases. The CDR3 is 14 amino acids. With V trimmed by 3 bases and J by 3 bases, 5 bases remained unmatched. The V gene's germline CDR1 is SGHNT and CDR2 YYREEE (reference sequence). The CDR3 region is CASSSEGADYGYTF. In DNA form, the CDR3 reads TGTGCCAGCAGCTCCGAGGGGGCGGACTATGGCTACACCTTC.

CDR3 amino acids: CASNGQGSYNEQFF. The CDR3 coding sequence is TGTGCCAGCAACGGACAGGGCTCCTACAATGAGCAGTTCTTC. This chain connects TRBV7-9 to TRBJ2-1, with 8 bases aligning to TRBD1. This CDR3 has 14 amino acids. The trim removed 7 bases at V and 0 bases at J, leaving 2 bases unmatched. CDR1 SEHNR and CDR2 FQNEAQ come from the germline V gene (reference sequence).

In nucleotides, the CDR3 is TGTGCCAGCAGTGTAACCAGGGTGATGGGCAATCAGCCCCAGCATTTT. It is translated as CASSVTRVMGNQPQHF. V gene TRBV28 combines with J gene TRBJ1-5, with D possibly being TRBD1 (5 bases). The CDR3 is 16 amino acids. Trimming stripped 5 bases from V and 2 bases from J, with 16 bases between. The germline V gene encodes CDR1 MDHEN and CDR2 SYDVKM.

The genes are TRBV10-3 and TRBJ1-4; D ambiguous. Looked up from germline, CDR1 is ENHRY and CDR2 is SYGVKD. The CDR3 spans 14 residues. V dropped 3 bases and J dropped 3 bases, with 8 bases sitting between them. For the CDR3, the DNA is TGTGCCATCAGTGAACAGAGTGCTAATGAAAAACTGTTTTTT. It encodes CAISEQSANEKLFF.

The rearrangement uses TRBV2 and TRBJ1-1; D perhaps matches TRBD1 (5 bases). Germline V gives CDR1 SNHLY, CDR2 FYNNEI. CDR3 length: 13 residues. V gave up 4 bases and J gave up 5 bases, with 11 bases separating them. CDR3 sequence (DNA): TGTGCCAGCAGTGGGACATCGGTGACTGAAGCTTTCTTT. It codes for CASSGTSVTEAFF.

The chain has TRBV6-1 and TRBJ2-7; D is unclear. The CDR3 covers 13 residues. V was shortened by 3 bases and J by 6 bases, with 12 bases between the two germline ends. Germline values: CDR1 MNHNS, CDR2 SASEGT. This chain's CDR3 is CASSDALRSEQYV. The CDR3, as DNA: TGTGCCAGCAGTGACGCCCTTAGATCCGAGCAGTACGTC.

The chain links TRBV7-3 to TRBJ2-6; 10 nucleotides agree with TRBD1. Losses at the gene ends were 5 bases for V and 2 bases for J; bases not matched to a gene: 9. The CDR3 extends over 18 amino acids. Germline-derived CDR1 and CDR2 are SGHTA and FQGTGA. The CDR3 loop reads CASSPHRTGGAGANVLTF. CDR3 bases: TGTGCCAGCAGCCCCCACCGGACAGGGGGGGCTGGGGCCAACGTCCTGACTTTC.

CDR3 sequence (DNA): TGTGCCAGCAGCGTAGAACTAGCGGGGGGGTACAATGAGCAGTTCTTC. Translating gives CASSVELAGGYNEQFF. The genes are TRBV9 and TRBJ2-1, with TRBD2 matching 13 bases. CDR1 is SGDLS and CDR2 is YYNGEE in the germline V gene. CDR3 length equals 16 residues. V shed 0 bases and J 4 bases; nucleotides not matched to a gene: 1.

The table lists this clone with a count of one. This rearrangement joins TRBV5-1 to TRBJ1-1; D not resolved. In germline, CDR1 is SGHRS, CDR2 YFSETQ. The CDR3 consists of 13 residues. V was pared by 6 bases and J by 3 bases, with 12 bases between. Here the CDR3 DNA reads TGCGCCAGCACCCGGGAAGGGTACACTGAAGCTTTCTTT. Translating gives CASTREGYTEAFF.

The chain couples TRBV5-8 to TRBJ2-7, with D unclear. Trimming cost V 0 bases and J 7 bases, with 14 bases left between them. CDR1 and CDR2 from the germline V gene are SGHTS and YDEGEE. This CDR3 spans 14 amino acids. In nucleotides, the CDR3 is TGTGCCAGCAGCTTGGTCGCTACTCGTAAGGAGCAGTACTTC. It yields the protein CASSLVATRKEQYF.

The J gene is TRBJ1-4, the V gene TRBV4-1, with D perhaps TRBD1 (6 bases). Trimming stripped 4 bases from V and 7 bases from J, with 19 bases between. CDR3 length: 16 residues. The germline V gene has CDR1 MGHRA and CDR2 YSYEKL. The CDR3 DNA sequence: TGCGCCAGCAGCCCCCGTGGGGGGGCCGTGGTTGAAAAACTGTTTTTT. Protein: CASSPRGGAVVEKLFF.

The chain couples TRBV9 to TRBJ1-1; D is unresolved. The V end lost 4 bases, the J end lost 0 bases, and 13 bases lay between the germline ends. The CDR3 has 15 residues. From germline, CDR1 is SGDLS and CDR2 YYNGEE. CDR3 protein: CASSPDKGVNTEAFF. CDR3 coding DNA: TGTGCCAGCAGCCCTGATAAGGGAGTGAACACTGAAGCTTTCTTT.

V gene TRBV29-1 combines with J gene TRBJ2-3, with D possibly matching TRBD1 (6 bases). Per the germline V gene, CDR1 is SQVTM and CDR2 is ANQGSEA. This CDR3 region has 15 residues. V gave up 7 bases and J gave up 0 bases, with 17 bases separating them. The CDR3, as DNA: TGCAGCGCGATCCGGGACACGGCTAGCACAGATACGCAGTATTTT. Amino acids: CSAIRDTASTDTQYF.

The chain links TRBV3-1 (or the pseudogene TRBV3-2) to TRBJ1-4; TRBD1 matches 9 bases. Per the germline V gene, CDR1 is LGHDT and CDR2 is YNNKEL (reference sequence). V was pared by 7 bases and J by 5 bases, with 8 bases of the junction left unmatched. CDR3 length equals 15 residues. The CDR3 nucleotides are TGTGCCAGCACTCGATCCGGGACAGGGAATGAAAAACTGTTTTTT. Translation gives CASTRSGTGNEKLFF.

This chain joins TRBV5-1 and TRBJ2-3; 8 nucleotides align to TRBD2. After removal of 5 bases from V and 5 bases from J, the junction contained 1 base not matched to a gene. Germline-derived CDR1 and CDR2 are SGHRS and YFSETQ. The CDR3 has 12 amino acids. CDR3 DNA: TGCGCCAGCAGGAGCGGGGGAGATACGCAGTATTTT. This codes for CASRSGGDTQYF.

The V and J genes are TRBV19 and TRBJ2-2; TRBD2 is a possible D gene (7 bases). CDR3 length equals 17 residues. V shed 0 bases and J shed 4 bases, with 15 bases lying between them. Germline V gene sequence: CDR1 LNHDA, CDR2 SQIVND (reference sequence). Here the CDR3 reads CASSIDAWGGRTGELFF. The CDR3 nucleotides read TGTGCCAGTAGTATAGACGCGTGGGGGGGCCGCACCGGGGAGCTGTTTTTT.

The V and J genes are TRBV6-4 and TRBJ2-5; 12 positions agree with TRBD1. This CDR3 region has 15 residues. V lost 5 bases to trimming and J lost 4 bases; unmatched junction nucleotides: 5. Germline-derived CDR1 and CDR2 are MRHNA and SNTAGT. CDR3: CASSPGQGALETQYF. The CDR3, as DNA: TGTGCCAGCAGTCCGGGACAGGGGGCTTTAGAGACCCAGTACTTC.

As DNA, the CDR3 is TGTGCCAGCAGCCCGCTCACGGGAGTAGGCACTGAAGCTTTCTTT. Translating it yields CASSPLTGVGTEAFF. This chain links TRBV6-5 with TRBJ1-1, with D unclear. The germline V and J ends were trimmed by 6 bases and 4 bases, with 18 bases remaining between them. The germline V gene has CDR1 MNHEY and CDR2 SVGAGI. The CDR3 spans 15 residues.

J is TRBJ2-1 and V is TRBV5-8, with 10 nucleotides matching TRBD1. Trimming cost V 3 bases and J 6 bases; bases outside gene matches: 6. The germline gives CDR1 SGHTS, CDR2 YDEGEE. The CDR3 extends over 15 amino acids. The CDR3 DNA sequence: TGTGCCAGCAGCTACCGGGACAGGGGACTCAATGAGCAGTTCTTC. Its protein is CASSYRDRGLNEQFF.

The chain couples TRBV18 to TRBJ1-6, with 12 bases that match TRBD1. Germline loops: CDR1 KGHSH, CDR2 LQKENI. J lost 7 bases, V lost 5 bases, and 6 bases had no gene match. The CDR3 contains 16 residues. The CDR3 is CASSAGQGAINSPLHF. The DNA of the CDR3 is TGTGCCAGCTCAGCGGGACAGGGGGCGATCAATTCACCCCTCCACTTT. The variable domain in full, with the rest retrieved from reference TRBV18 and TRBJ1-6, is NAGVMQNPRHLVRRRGQEARLRCSPMKGHSHVYWYRQLPEEGLKFMVYLQKENIIDESGMPKERFSAEFPKEGPSILRIQQVVRGDSAAYFCASSAGQGAINSPLHFGNGTRLTVT.

This chain joins TRBV25-1 and TRBJ2-7; a weak D match, TRBD2 (5 bases). Germline-derived CDR1 and CDR2 are MGHDK and SYGVNS. This CDR3 has 10 residues. The germline V and J ends were trimmed by 11 bases and 6 bases, with 11 bases remaining between them. DNA of the CDR3: TGTGCCGGAGGCTCTCGCGAGCAGTACTTC. It is translated as CAGGSREQYF.

This rearrangement joins TRBV7-9 to TRBJ2-1, with a weak D call TRBD1 (7 bases). CDR3 length equals 14 residues. The germline V and J ends were trimmed by 5 bases and 9 bases, with 17 bases remaining between them. Looked up from germline, CDR1 is SEHNR and CDR2 is FQNEAQ (reference sequence). The CDR3 bases are TGTGCCAGCAGCCCGTGGGGGCAGGGGGGTGAGCAGTTCTTC. Residues: CASSPWGQGGEQFF.

V gene TRBV19 combines with J gene TRBJ1-4, with D tentatively TRBD1 (6 bases). The V gene lost 1 base and the J gene lost 8 bases, with 14 bases spanning the gap. CDR1 is LNHDA, CDR2 SQIVND, per germline (reference sequence). The CDR3 runs to 15 residues. The CDR3 protein is CASSIAGTSLEKLFF. DNA of the CDR3: TGTGCCAGTAGTATAGCCGGGACATCGCTAGAAAAACTGTTTTTT.